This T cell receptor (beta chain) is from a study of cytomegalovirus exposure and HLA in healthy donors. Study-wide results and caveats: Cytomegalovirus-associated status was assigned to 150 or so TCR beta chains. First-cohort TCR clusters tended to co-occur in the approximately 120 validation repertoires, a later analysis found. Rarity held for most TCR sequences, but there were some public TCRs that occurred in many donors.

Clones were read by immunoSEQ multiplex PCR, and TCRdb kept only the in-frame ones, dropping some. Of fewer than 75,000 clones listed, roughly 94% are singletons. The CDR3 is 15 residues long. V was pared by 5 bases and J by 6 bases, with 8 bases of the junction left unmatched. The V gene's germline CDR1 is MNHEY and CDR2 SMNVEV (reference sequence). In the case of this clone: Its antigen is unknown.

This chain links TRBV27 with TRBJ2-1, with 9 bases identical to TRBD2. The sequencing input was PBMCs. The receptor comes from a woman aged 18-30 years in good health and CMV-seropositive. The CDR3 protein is CASSPLREGFNEQFF. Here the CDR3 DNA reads TGTGCCAGCAGTCCGCTGCGGGAGGGATTCAATGAGCAGTTCTTC.